This TCR beta chain was sequenced for a study of blood T cell repertoires in COVID-19. The protocol was immunoSEQ multiplex PCR, while the TCRdb copy is restricted to in-frame clones and leaves out a portion. The data contain approximately 340,000 clones, approximately 89% of them singletons. The CDR3 contains 21 residues. All enrollees were roughly 18 to 100 years old and from about 24 US areas. This chain links TRBV21-1 with TRBJ1-5; the tabulated D call, TRBD1, remains unverified against the DNA. TRBV21-1 is noted as a pseudogene. The sequence was obtained from a middle-aged woman who had been exposed to COVID-19. Material: PBMCs or T cells enriched from blood (not recorded which). CDR3 nucleotide sequence: TGTGCCAGCAGCAAAGATGGGATATGGGACAGGGAGCCCAGGGGCAATCAGCCCCAGCATTTT. Residues: CASSKDGIWDREPRGNQPQHF.